The 26 T cell receptor beta chains listed next were all sequenced from one sample in a study of blood T cell repertoires in COVID-19 (TCRdb year 2020). The library was built by means of the immunoSEQ multiplex PCR assay. TCRdb holds this immuneACCESS table with in-frame rearrangements only. Some clones are missing; in checked studies, unresolved V genes explain under half, and the rest has no known cause. The sample table shows approximately 400,000 clones, and 81% are seen once. Of the sample, around 1.1% is held by the ten largest clones. Sequenced sample: peripheral blood. The origin of the receptors is a human donor with acute or convalescent COVID-19. The donor label of this sample is uncertain.

The chain joins TRBV6-5 to TRBJ1-1, with D tentatively TRBD1 (6 bases). CDR3 size: 15 residues. Trimming took off 5 bases at V and 4 bases at J, with 17 bases between the two ends. Germline V CDR1 and CDR2: MNHEY, SVGAGI. CDR3 coding DNA: TGTGCCAGCAGTCTGTACAGGGAAGCCGTCACTGAAGCTTTCTTT. This encodes CASSLYREAVTEAFF.

CDR3 amino acids: CAWQRDSQKLFF. CDR3 DNA: TGTGCCTGGCAGAGAGACAGCCAAAAACTGTTTTTT. The V gene is TRBV30, the J gene TRBJ1-4, with D maybe TRBD1 (5 bases). Germline V gene sequence: CDR1 GTSNPN, CDR2 SVGIG (reference sequence). V gave up 5 bases and J gave up 9 bases, with 13 bases separating them. The CDR3 is 12 residues long. Supplemented by reference TRBV30 and TRBJ1-4, the full variable domain reads SQTIHQWPATLVQPVGSPLSLECTVEGTSNPNLYWYRQAAGRGLQLLFYSVGIGQISSEVPQNLSASRPQDRQFILSSKKLLLSDSGFYLCAWQRDSQKLFFGSGTQLSVL.

The chain links TRBV3-1 (or the pseudogene TRBV3-2) to TRBJ2-3; 9 nucleotides align to TRBD2. J gave up 2 bases and V 5 bases, and 8 bases lay outside the gene matches. Germline V gene sequence: CDR1 LGHDT, CDR2 YNNKEL (reference sequence). This CDR3 is built from 16 residues. The CDR3 DNA sequence: TGTGCCAGCAGCGAGCTAGCGGGGCGAGACACAGATACGCAGTATTTT. It is translated as CASSELAGRDTDTQYF.

Here the CDR3 DNA reads TGTGCCAGCAGCAGAGCACCGGGACAGGGCTACAATGAGCAGTTCTTC. Translating it yields CASSRAPGQGYNEQFF. V is TRBV7-2 and J is TRBJ2-1; 9 bases fit TRBD1. V lost 5 bases to trimming and J lost 3 bases; unmatched junction nucleotides: 8. The CDR3 length is 16 residues. Germline V gene lookup returns CDR1 SGHTA and CDR2 FQGNSA.

This rearrangement joins TRBV25-1 to TRBJ2-3; D might be TRBD2 (6 bases). The CDR3 is made up of 15 amino acids. The V end was cut by 6 bases, the J end by 6 bases, with 19 bases between. The V gene's germline CDR1 is MGHDK and CDR2 SYGVNS. CDR3 protein: CASSYSGLRADTQYF. CDR3 nucleotide sequence: TGTGCCAGCAGCTACTCGGGACTTAGGGCGGATACGCAGTATTTT.

The chain employs TRBV7-2 and TRBJ1-4; D not certain. V lost 3 bases and J 0 bases, leaving 14 bases between the germline ends. The CDR3 totals 17 residues. Germline V CDR1 and CDR2: SGHTA, FQGNSA. CDR3 residues: CASSLRRGYATNEKLFF. The CDR3 bases are TGTGCCAGCAGCTTGCGACGGGGTTATGCAACTAATGAAAAACTGTTTTTT.

This CDR3 reads CASSSHRAAEAFF. The CDR3 coding sequence is TGTGCCAGCAGCTCACACCGTGCCGCTGAAGCTTTCTTT. The chain uses TRBV7-9 and TRBJ1-1; D gene uncertain. CDR3 length: 13 amino acids. Germline-derived CDR1 and CDR2 are SEHNR and FQNEAQ (reference sequence). Between the trimmed V and J ends, which lost 4 bases and 6 bases, there was a span of 12 bases.

This clone was seen many times. This chain links TRBV6-5 with TRBJ1-1; D is uncertain. V shed 8 bases and J shed 8 bases, with 24 bases lying between them. The CDR3 totals 15 residues. Germline V gene sequence: CDR1 MNHEY, CDR2 SVGAGI. CDR3 bases: TGTGCCAGCGAATTGTTGAGCTCCCAGGTATCGGAAGCTTTCTTT. Translation gives CASELLSSQVSEAFF.

The chain carries TRBV5-7 and TRBJ2-6; tentatively, D is TRBD2 (6 bases). TRBV5-7 falls under the ORF class, with uncertain function. The CDR3 has 16 residues. Trimming removed 4 bases at V and 4 bases at J, with 15 bases between. CDR3 protein: CASSPNGGYGANVLTF. CDR3 sequence (DNA): TGTGCCAGCAGCCCGAACGGGGGTTACGGGGCCAACGTCCTGACTTTC.

The J gene is TRBJ2-7, the V gene TRBV7-6, with 7 bases aligning to TRBD1. V shed 1 base and J 0 bases; nucleotides not matched to a gene: 3. The CDR3 sequence is 15 residues long. CDR1 and CDR2 (germline): SGHVS, FNYEAQ. CDR3 in DNA: TGTGCCAGCAGCTTAGGAGGGGGCTTCTCCTACGAGCAGTACTTC. Translated: CASSLGGGFSYEQYF.

This chain uses TRBV7-9 with TRBJ2-4; 7 nucleotides agree with TRBD2. There are 18 residues in the CDR3. The germline V gene has CDR1 SEHNR and CDR2 FQNEAQ (reference sequence). The junction had 16 bases not matched to a gene; V was cut back by 5 bases and J by 3 bases. The CDR3 sequence is CASSAGLRGIGDKNIQYF. The CDR3 DNA is TGTGCCAGCAGCGCCGGGTTGCGGGGGATCGGGGACAAAAACATTCAGTACTTC. Drawing the rest from reference TRBV7-9 and TRBJ2-4, the complete variable domain is DTGVSQNPRHKITKRGQNVTFRCDPISEHNRLYWYRQTLGQGPEFLTYFQNEAQLEKSRLLSDRFSAERPKGSFSTLEIQRTEQGDSAMYLCASSAGLRGIGDKNIQYFGAGTRLSVL.

As regards this clone: The same CDR3 also results from other DNA sequences found in this sample. The CDR3 DNA sequence: TGTGCCAGCAGTTTACGGCCAGGGCAAGCCTACGAGCAGTACTTC. Its protein product is CASSLRPGQAYEQYF. V gene TRBV27 combines with J gene TRBJ2-7; weak D call: TRBD1 (5 bases). Germline CDR1 reads MNHEY; CDR2 reads SMNVEV (reference sequence). V gave up 2 bases and J gave up 2 bases, with 13 bases separating them. CDR3 length: 15 residues.

This sequence joins TRBV4-1 and TRBJ1-5; 8 positions agree with TRBD1. CDR1 is MGHRA, CDR2 YSYEKL, per germline. The CDR3 length is 19 residues. V dropped 0 bases and J dropped 0; count of bases not matched to a gene: 10. The CDR3 DNA is TGCGCCAGCAGCCAAGATGTCTTACAGGGGGAATATAGCAATCAGCCCCAGCATTTT. Translation gives CASSQDVLQGEYSNQPQHF.

The chain has TRBV3-1 (or the pseudogene TRBV3-2) and TRBJ1-2; D is uncertain. The germline V gene has CDR1 LGHDT and CDR2 YNNKEL (reference sequence). CDR3 length: 13 amino acids. The V end lost 2 bases, the J end lost 4 bases, and 8 bases lay between the germline ends. The CDR3 spells CASSQTAVYGYTF. In DNA form, the CDR3 reads TGTGCCAGCAGCCAAACGGCGGTCTATGGCTACACCTTC.

V and J are TRBV7-2 and TRBJ2-3, with TRBD2 matching over 11 bases. Germline CDR1 and CDR2: SGHTA and FQGNSA. J gave up 9 bases and V 0 bases, and 11 bases lay outside the gene matches. This CDR3 region has 17 residues. The CDR3 coding sequence is TGTGCCAGCAGCTTAGCCCTGGGTAGCGGGGGGGCGGCCACGCAGTATTTT. This encodes CASSLALGSGGAATQYF. The full variable domain, rest sourced from reference TRBV7-2 and TRBJ2-3, is GAGVSQSPSNKVTEKGKDVELRCDPISGHTALYWYRQSLGQGLEFLIYFQGNSAPDKSGLPSDRFSAERTGGSVSTLTIQRTQQEDSAVYLCASSLALGSGGAATQYFGPGTRLTVL.

The genes are TRBV6-7 and TRBJ2-3, with unresolved D. TRBV6-7 is given ORF status, its function remaining uncertain. V gave up 8 bases and J gave up 3 bases, with 6 bases separating them. The CDR3 extends over 11 amino acids. Here the CDR3 DNA reads TGTGCCAGCGGCAAGACAGATACGCAGTATTTT. It encodes CASGKTDTQYF.

This chain uses TRBV19 with TRBJ1-4, with D maybe TRBD1 (5 bases). Trimming took off 5 bases at V and 8 bases at J, with 12 bases between the two ends. CDR3 length equals 13 residues. Germline loops: CDR1 LNHDA, CDR2 SQIVND (reference sequence). The CDR3 protein is CASSGGVLEKLFF. As DNA, the CDR3 is TGTGCCAGTAGTGGAGGGGTGCTCGAAAAACTGTTTTTT.

The chain joins TRBV11-2 to TRBJ1-1; 7 bases map to TRBD1. CDR1 SGHAT and CDR2 FQNNGV come from the germline V gene. The CDR3 runs to 12 residues. V gave up 5 bases and J gave up 13 bases; unmatched junction bases: 10. CDR3 DNA: TGTGCCAGCAGCCTAAGGACAGGAGGGGTTTTCTTT. This sequence encodes CASSLRTGGVFF.

The chain joins TRBV2 to TRBJ1-1; D is ambiguous. The CDR3 has 13 residues. V dropped 0 bases and J dropped 7 bases, with 9 bases sitting between them. Germline-derived CDR1 and CDR2 are SNHLY and FYNNEI. As DNA, the CDR3 is TGTGCCAGCAGTGAAGCCCGTCTACGTGAAGCTTTCTTT. Protein sequence: CASSEARLREAFF.

This clone was detected only a few times. This chain connects TRBV2 to TRBJ1-5; the D gene is possibly TRBD1 (5 bases). The germline V gene encodes CDR1 SNHLY and CDR2 FYNNEI. V was shortened by 7 bases and J by 2 bases, with 9 bases between the two germline ends. There are 13 residues in the CDR3. As DNA, the CDR3 is TGTGCCAGCAAGTTAGGGGGCAATCAGCCCCAGCATTTT. Its protein is CASKLGGNQPQHF.

V and J are TRBV7-9 and TRBJ1-5; 7 bases match TRBD1. V lost 5 bases, J lost 5 bases, and 9 bases stayed unmatched. The germline V gene has CDR1 SEHNR and CDR2 FQNEAQ (reference sequence). The CDR3 runs 15 residues. The CDR3 is CASSQGDSTYQPQHF. CDR3 sequence (DNA): TGTGCCAGCAGCCAAGGGGACAGCACTTATCAGCCCCAGCATTTT.

The V call is TRBV13, the J call TRBJ2-2; D unclear. Looked up from germline, CDR1 is PRHDT and CDR2 is FYEKMQ (reference sequence). V shed 5 bases and J shed 4 bases, with 5 bases lying between them. The length of the CDR3 is 12 residues. The DNA for the CDR3 is TGTGCCAGCAGCCAAATCACCGGGGAGCTGTTTTTT. Its translation: CASSQITGELFF.

This clone was counted a few times. The chain uses TRBV5-1 and TRBJ2-6, with D possibly TRBD1 on 5 matching bases. This CDR3 region has 16 residues. The V gene lost 4 bases and the J gene lost 0 bases, with 11 bases spanning the gap. Germline CDR1 is SGHRS and CDR2 is YFSETQ. Here the CDR3 DNA reads TGCGCCAGCAGCCGGTCGACAGCCTCTGGGGCCAACGTCCTGACTTTC. This codes for CASSRSTASGANVLTF.

This CDR3 reads CASSESDTSHEKLFF. Here the CDR3 DNA reads TGCGCCAGCAGTGAGTCGGACACCTCCCATGAAAAACTGTTTTTT. The genes are TRBV10-1 and TRBJ1-4; D possibly corresponds to TRBD1 (5 bases). CDR3 length: 15 amino acids. CDR1 is WNHNN, CDR2 SYGVQD, per germline (reference sequence). Trimming shortened V by 0 bases and J by 6 bases, and 11 bases separated the two germline ends.

The CDR3 DNA reads as TGTGCCAGCAGCCCCCGGACTAGCGGGGGATATACGCAGTATTTT. Translated, it gives CASSPRTSGGYTQYF. J is TRBJ2-3 and V is TRBV14; 13 bases are a match to TRBD2. This CDR3 comprises 15 residues. Germline trimming cut 4 bases from V and 7 bases from J; bases unmatched to any gene: 5. The V gene's germline CDR1 is SGHDN and CDR2 FVKESK.

This chain connects TRBV27 to TRBJ1-5; D may be TRBD1 (5 bases). The V gene lost 2 bases and the J gene lost 0 bases, with 17 bases spanning the gap. Germline CDR1 MNHEY, CDR2 SMNVEV (reference sequence). The CDR3 is 18 residues long. In nucleotides, the CDR3 is TGTGCCAGCAGTTTACCCCCGACAGTGAACCATAGCAATCAGCCCCAGCATTTT. It specifies CASSLPPTVNHSNQPQHF.